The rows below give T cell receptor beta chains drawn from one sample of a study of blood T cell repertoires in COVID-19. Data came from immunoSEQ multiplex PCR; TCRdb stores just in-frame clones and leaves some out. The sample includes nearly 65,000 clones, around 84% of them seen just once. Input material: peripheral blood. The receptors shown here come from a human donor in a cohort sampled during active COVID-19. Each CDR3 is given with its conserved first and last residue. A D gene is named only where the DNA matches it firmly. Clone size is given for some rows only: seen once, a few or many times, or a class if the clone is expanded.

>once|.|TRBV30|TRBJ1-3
TGTGCCTGGAACTCAGGGATCGGAAACACCATATATTTT
CAWNSGIGNTIYF
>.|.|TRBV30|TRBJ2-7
TGTGCCTGGAGCGGACCCGCGCCCCAGGGTGGTGCAACCTACGAGCAGTACTTC
CAWSGPAPQGGATYEQYF
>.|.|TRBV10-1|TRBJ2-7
TGCGCCAGCAGTGCCCGGCGGCCCCCGGCCGAGCAGTACTTC
CASSARRPPAEQYF
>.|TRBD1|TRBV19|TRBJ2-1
TGTGCCAGTACCACAAACACAGGGGGCAATGAGCAGTTCTTC
CASTTNTGGNEQFF
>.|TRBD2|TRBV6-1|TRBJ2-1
TGTGCCAGCAGTGAAGGAGCGGGAGGGCCGAGGTCCTACAATGAGCAGTTCTTC
CASSEGAGGPRSYNEQFF
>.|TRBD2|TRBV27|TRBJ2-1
TGTGCCAGCAGTAAGACACTAGCGGGAAATTACAATGAGCAGTTCTTC
CASSKTLAGNYNEQFF
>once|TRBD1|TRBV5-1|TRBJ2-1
TGCGCCAGCAGCGTACAGGGGGCGAATAATGAGCAGTTCTTC
CASSVQGANNEQFF
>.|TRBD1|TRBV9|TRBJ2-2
TGTGCCAGCAGCGTCTCTCCCGGGACAGGTAGAACCGGGGAGCTGTTTTTT
CASSVSPGTGRTGELFF
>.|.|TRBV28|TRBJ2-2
TGTGCCAGCAGTCCGCGGACTACCGGGGAGCTGTTTTTT
CASSPRTTGELFF
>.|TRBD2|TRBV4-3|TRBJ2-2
TGCGCCAGCAGCCAGTCCGGGGGGTGGAACACCGGGGAGCTGTTTTTT
CASSQSGGWNTGELFF
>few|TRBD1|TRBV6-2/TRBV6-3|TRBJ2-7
TGTGCCAGCAGTTACGTGGACAGGGGAATTTACGAGCAGTACTTC
CASSYVDRGIYEQYF
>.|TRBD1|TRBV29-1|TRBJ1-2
TGCAGCGTTGGGACAGGGACCAACTATGGCTACACCTTC
CSVGTGTNYGYTF
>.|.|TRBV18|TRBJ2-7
TGTGCCAGCTCACCACCGGTGGGACGGACGGGGAGGGAGCAGTACTTC
CASSPPVGRTGREQYF
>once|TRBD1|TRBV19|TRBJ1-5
TGTGCCAGTAGGAGATCCGGGACAGGGGAAGATCAGCCCCAGCATTTT
CASRRSGTGEDQPQHF
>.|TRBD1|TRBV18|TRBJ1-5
TGTGCCAGCTCACAGGGACAGGGGAATCAGCCCCAGCATTTT
CASSQGQGNQPQHF
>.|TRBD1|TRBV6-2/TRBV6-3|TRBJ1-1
TGTGCCAGCAGTCAGACAGGGACGGCTTTCTTT
CASSQTGTAFF
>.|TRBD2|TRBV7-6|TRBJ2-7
TGTGCCAGCAGCCCCGGACTAGCGGGAGGTGGTGAGCAGTACTTC
CASSPGLAGGGEQYF
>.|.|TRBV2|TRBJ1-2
TGTGCCAGCAGTGAACACCCGGCTAGCTATGGCTACACCTTC
CASSEHPASYGYTF
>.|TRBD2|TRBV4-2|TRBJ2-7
TGTGCCAGCAGCCAAGAGGGGACTAGCGGGGCTGAGGAGCAGTACTTC
CASSQEGTSGAEEQYF
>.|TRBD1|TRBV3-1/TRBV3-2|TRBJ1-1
TGTGCCAGCAGACTACGGACAGGCGGCATCACTGAAGCTTTCTTT
CASRLRTGGITEAFF
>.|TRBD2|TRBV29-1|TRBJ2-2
TGCAGCACCGAGCGGGAGGCTGGCGGGGAGCTGTTTTTT
CSTEREAGGELFF
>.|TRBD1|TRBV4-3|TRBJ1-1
TGCGCCAGCAGCCCCCTCCGACAGGGGGGCACTGAAGCTTTCTTT
CASSPLRQGGTEAFF
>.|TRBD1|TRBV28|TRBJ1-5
TGTGCCAGCCGGGATATTAAACAGGGGGCATTTAGTAGCAATCAGCCCCAGCATTTT
CASRDIKQGAFSSNQPQHF
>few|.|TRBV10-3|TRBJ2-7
TGTGCCATCAGATCCCCCAGGGGCGAGCAGTACTTC
CAIRSPRGEQYF
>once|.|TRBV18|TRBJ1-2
TGTGCCAGCTCATCTCGGGACATTTATAACTATGGCTACACCTTC
CASSSRDIYNYGYTF
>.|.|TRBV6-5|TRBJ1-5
TGTGCCAGCAGCCCGACAGGAAATAGCAATCAGCCCCAGCATTTT
CASSPTGNSNQPQHF
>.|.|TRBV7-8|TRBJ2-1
TGTGCCAGCAGCGCGCACCGGGGATACAATGAGCAGTTCTTC
CASSAHRGYNEQFF
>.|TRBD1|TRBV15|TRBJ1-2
TGTGCCACCAGAGCCGACAGGGCCCATAGCTATGGCTACACCTTC
CATRADRAHSYGYTF
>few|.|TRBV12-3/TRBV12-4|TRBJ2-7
TGTGCCAGCAGTTTTGGGAGGCTCTACGAGCAGTACTTC
CASSFGRLYEQYF
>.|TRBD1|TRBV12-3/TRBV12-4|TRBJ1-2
TGTGCCAGCAGCTCCGACAGGGGCTATGGCTACACCTTC
CASSSDRGYGYTF
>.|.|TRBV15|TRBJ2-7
TGTGCCACCAGCCTTCCCGGAGGGCCCTACGAGCAGTACTTC
CATSLPGGPYEQYF
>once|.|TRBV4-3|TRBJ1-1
TGCGCCAGCAGCCCTAATCCGGGAGAGAACACTGAAGCTTTCTTT
CASSPNPGENTEAFF
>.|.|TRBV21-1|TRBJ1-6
TGTGCCAGCAGCAAATACTCCGGCAGGGGTGGAAATCTGTTCTGTTCCCTCCACTTT
CASSKYSGRGGNLFCSLHF
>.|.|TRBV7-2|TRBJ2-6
TGTGCCAGCAGCTTGGGTACCAGGGGCAGCTCTGGGGCCAACGTCCTGACTTTC
CASSLGTRGSSGANVLTF
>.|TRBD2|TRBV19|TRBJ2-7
TGTGCCAGTAATGACGGCGCTAGCGGGAGCTACGAGCAGTACTTC
CASNDGASGSYEQYF
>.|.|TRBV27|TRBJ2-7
TGTGCCAGCGGCCCGGGCCGGGATGCGTACTTC
CASGPGRDAYF
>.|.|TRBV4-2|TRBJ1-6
TGTGCCAGCAGCCCTTCAAATTTGCACCGGGCAGGGGATTCACCCCTCCACTTT
CASSPSNLHRAGDSPLHF
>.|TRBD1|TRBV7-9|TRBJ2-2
TGTGCCAGCAGACCCGACAGGGAGATCGGGGAGCTGTTTTTT
CASRPDREIGELFF
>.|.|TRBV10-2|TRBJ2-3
TGCGCCAGCAGCCTCGACAGGGAGGTGGATACGCAGTATTTT
CASSLDREVDTQYF
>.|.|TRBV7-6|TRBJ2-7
TGTGCCAGCAGCGGACAGTTTGGCGCCCGATCCGAGCAGTACTTC
CASSGQFGARSEQYF